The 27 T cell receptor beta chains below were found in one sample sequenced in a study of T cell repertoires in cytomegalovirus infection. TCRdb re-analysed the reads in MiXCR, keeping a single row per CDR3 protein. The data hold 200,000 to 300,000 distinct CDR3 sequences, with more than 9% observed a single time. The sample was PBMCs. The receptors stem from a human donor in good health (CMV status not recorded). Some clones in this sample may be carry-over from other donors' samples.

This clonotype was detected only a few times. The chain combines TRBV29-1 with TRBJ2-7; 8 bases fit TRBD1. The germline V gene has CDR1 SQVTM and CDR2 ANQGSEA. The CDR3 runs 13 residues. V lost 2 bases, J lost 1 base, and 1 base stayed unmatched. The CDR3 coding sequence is TGCAGCGTTGAACAGGGGGCTTCCTACGAGCAGTACTTC. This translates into CSVEQGASYEQYF.

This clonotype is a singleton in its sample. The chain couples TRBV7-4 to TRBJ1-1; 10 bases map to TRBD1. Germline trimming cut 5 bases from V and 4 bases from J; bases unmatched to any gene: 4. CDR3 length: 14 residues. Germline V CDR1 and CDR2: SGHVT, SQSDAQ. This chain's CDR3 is CASSRTGGRTEAFF. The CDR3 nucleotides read TGTGCCAGCAGCCGGACAGGGGGACGCACTGAAGCTTTCTTT.

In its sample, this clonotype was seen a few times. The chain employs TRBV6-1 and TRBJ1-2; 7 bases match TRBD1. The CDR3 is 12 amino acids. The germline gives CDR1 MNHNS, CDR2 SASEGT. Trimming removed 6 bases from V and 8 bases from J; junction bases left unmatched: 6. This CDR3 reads CASSRDSRGYTF. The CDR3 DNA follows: TGTGCCAGCAGCAGGGACAGCCGGGGCTACACCTTC.

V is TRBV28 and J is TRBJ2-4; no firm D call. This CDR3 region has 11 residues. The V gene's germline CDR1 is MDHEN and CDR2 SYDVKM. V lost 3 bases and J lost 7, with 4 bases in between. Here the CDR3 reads CASSLDNIQYF. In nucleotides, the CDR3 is TGTGCCAGCAGTTTGGACAACATTCAGTACTTC.

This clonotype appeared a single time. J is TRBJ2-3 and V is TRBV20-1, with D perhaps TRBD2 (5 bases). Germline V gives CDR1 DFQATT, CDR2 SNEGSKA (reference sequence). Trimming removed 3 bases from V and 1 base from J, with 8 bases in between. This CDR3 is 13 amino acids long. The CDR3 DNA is TGCAGTGCTAGGAGGCGGGGCACAGATACGCAGTATTTT. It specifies CSARRRGTDTQYF.

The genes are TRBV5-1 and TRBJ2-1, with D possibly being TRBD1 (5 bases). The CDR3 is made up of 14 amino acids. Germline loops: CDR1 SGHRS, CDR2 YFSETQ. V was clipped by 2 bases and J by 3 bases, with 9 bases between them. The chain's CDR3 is CASSFQDNYNEQFF. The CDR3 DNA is TGCGCCAGCAGCTTCCAGGACAACTACAATGAGCAGTTCTTC.

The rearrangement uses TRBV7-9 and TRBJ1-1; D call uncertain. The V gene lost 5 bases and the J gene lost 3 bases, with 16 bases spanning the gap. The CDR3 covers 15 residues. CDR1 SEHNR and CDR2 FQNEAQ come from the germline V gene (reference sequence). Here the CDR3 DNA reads TGTGCCAGCAGCGCACCGGGGAAGGAGGACACTGAAGCTTTCTTT. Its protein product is CASSAPGKEDTEAFF.

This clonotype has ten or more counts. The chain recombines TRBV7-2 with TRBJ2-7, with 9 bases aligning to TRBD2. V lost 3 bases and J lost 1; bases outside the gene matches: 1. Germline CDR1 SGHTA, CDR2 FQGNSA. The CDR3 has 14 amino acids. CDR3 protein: CASSFTSGSYEQYF. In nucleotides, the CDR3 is TGTGCCAGCAGCTTTACTAGCGGGTCCTACGAGCAGTACTTC.

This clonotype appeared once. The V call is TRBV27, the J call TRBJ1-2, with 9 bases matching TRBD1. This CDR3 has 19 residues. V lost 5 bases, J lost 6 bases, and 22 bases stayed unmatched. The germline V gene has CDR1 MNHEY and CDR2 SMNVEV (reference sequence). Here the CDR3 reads CASSPDSTGTGSFSDGYTF. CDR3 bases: TGTGCCAGCAGTCCGGACTCTACCGGGACAGGGTCTTTCAGCGATGGCTACACCTTC.

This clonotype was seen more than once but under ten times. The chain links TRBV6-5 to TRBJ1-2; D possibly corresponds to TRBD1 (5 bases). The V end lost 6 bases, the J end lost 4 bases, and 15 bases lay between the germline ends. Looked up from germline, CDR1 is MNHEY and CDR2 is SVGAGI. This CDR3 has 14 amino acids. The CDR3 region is CASRGPRESYGYTF. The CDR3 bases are TGTGCCAGCAGGGGACCCAGGGAGAGCTATGGCTACACCTTC.

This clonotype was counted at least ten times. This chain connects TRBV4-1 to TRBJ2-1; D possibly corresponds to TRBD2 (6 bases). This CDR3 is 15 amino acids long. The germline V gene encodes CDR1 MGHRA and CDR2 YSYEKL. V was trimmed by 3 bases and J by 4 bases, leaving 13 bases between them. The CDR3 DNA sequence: TGCGCCAGCAGCCATAGCGGAGGGGTGTACAATGAGCAGTTCTTC. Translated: CASSHSGGVYNEQFF.

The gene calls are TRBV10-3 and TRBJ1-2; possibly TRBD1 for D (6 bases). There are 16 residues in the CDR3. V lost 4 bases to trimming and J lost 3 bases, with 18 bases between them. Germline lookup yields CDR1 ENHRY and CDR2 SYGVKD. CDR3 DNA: TGTGCCATCAGTGCGGGCACAGGGAATGGCGACTATGGCTACACCTTC. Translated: CAISAGTGNGDYGYTF.

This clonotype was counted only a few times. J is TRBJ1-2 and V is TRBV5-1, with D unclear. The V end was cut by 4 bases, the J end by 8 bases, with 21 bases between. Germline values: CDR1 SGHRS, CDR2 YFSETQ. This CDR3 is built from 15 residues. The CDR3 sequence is CASSLAPGNKWGYTF. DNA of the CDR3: TGCGCCAGCAGCCTCGCACCGGGGAATAAGTGGGGCTACACCTTC.

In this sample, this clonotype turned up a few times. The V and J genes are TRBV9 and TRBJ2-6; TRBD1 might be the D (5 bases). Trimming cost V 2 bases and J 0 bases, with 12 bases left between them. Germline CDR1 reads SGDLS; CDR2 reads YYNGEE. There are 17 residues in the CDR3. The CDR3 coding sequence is TGTGCCAGCAGCGTTCAGGGAAGGAACTCTGGGGCCAACGTCCTGACTTTC. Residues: CASSVQGRNSGANVLTF.

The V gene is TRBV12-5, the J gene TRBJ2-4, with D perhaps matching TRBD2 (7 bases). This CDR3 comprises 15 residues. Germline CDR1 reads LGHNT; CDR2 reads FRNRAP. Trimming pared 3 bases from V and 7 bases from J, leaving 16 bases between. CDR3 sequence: CASGFGGRGDNIQYF. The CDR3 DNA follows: TGTGCTAGTGGTTTCGGGGGGAGGGGGGACAACATTCAGTACTTC.

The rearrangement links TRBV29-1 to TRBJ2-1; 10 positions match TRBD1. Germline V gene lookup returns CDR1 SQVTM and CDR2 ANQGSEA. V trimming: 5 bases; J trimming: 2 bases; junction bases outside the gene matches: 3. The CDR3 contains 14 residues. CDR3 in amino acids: CSVHGTGAYNEQFF. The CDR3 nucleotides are TGCAGCGTTCACGGGACAGGGGCCTACAATGAGCAGTTCTTC.

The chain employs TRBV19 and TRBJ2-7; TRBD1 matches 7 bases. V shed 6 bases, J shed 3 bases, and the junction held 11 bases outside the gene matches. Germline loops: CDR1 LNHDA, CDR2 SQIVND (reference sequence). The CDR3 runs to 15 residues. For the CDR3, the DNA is TGTGCCAGTAGACGAGAGGGGGCAAAGGACTACGAGCAGTACTTC. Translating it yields CASRREGAKDYEQYF.

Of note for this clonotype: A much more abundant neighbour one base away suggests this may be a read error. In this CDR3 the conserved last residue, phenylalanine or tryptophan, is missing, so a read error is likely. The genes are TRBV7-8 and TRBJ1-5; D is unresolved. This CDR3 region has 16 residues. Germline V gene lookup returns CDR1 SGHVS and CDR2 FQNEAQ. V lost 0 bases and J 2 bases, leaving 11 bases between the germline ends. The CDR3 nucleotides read TGTGCCAGCAGCTTAGCTCCACCTGGGGGCAATCAGCCCCAGCATTTA. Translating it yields CASSLAPPGGNQPQHL.

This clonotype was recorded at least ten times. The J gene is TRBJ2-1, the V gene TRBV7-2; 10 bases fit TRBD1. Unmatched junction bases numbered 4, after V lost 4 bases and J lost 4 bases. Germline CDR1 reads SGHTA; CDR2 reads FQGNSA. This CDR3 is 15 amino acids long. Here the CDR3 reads CASSSDRGGYNEQFF. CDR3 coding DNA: TGTGCCAGCAGCTCGGACAGGGGGGGTTACAATGAGCAGTTCTTC.

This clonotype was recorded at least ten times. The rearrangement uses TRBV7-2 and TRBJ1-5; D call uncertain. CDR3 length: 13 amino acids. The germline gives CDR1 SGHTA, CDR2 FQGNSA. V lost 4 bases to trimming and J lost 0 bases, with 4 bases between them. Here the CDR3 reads CASSSFSNQPQHF. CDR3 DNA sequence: TGTGCCAGCAGCTCCTTTAGCAATCAGCCCCAGCATTTT.

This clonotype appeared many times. The CDR3 DNA is TGTGCCAGCAGTCCGCGGGGTCCCACTGAAGCTTTCTTT. Residues: CASSPRGPTEAFF. V gene TRBV28 combines with J gene TRBJ1-1; unclear D gene. In germline, CDR1 is MDHEN, CDR2 SYDVKM. This CDR3 is built from 13 residues. Trimming took off 5 bases at V and 4 bases at J, with 11 bases between the two ends.

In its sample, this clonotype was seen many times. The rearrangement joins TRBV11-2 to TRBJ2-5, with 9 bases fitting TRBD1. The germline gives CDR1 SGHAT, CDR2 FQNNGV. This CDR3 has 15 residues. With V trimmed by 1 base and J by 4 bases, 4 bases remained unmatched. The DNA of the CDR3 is TGTGCCAGCAGCTTAGTAACAGGGGGCCTAGAGACCCAGTACTTC. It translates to CASSLVTGGLETQYF.

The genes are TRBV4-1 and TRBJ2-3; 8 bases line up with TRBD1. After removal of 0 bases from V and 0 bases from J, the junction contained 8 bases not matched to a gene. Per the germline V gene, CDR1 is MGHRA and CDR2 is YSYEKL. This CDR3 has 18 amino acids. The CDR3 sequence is CASSQDAGTGFSTDTQYF. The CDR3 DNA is TGCGCCAGCAGCCAAGATGCGGGGACAGGATTTAGCACAGATACGCAGTATTTT.

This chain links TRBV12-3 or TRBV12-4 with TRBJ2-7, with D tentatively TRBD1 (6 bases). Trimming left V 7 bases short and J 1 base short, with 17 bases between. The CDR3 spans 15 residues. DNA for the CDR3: TGTGCCAGCAACGACCTTGGGGGCCCGTCCTACGAGCAGTACTTC. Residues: CASNDLGGPSYEQYF.

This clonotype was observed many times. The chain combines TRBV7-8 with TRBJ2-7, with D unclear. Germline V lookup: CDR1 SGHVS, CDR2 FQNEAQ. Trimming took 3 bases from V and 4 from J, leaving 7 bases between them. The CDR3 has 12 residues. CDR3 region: CASSFDLYEQYF. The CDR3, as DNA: TGTGCCAGCAGCTTCGACCTATACGAGCAGTACTTC. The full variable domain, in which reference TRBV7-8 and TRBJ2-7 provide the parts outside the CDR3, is GAGVSQSPRYKVAKRGQDVALRCDPISGHVSLFWYQQALGQGPEFLTYFQNEAQLDKSGLPSDRFFAERPEGSVSTLKIQRTQQEDSAVYLCASSFDLYEQYFGPGTRLTVT.

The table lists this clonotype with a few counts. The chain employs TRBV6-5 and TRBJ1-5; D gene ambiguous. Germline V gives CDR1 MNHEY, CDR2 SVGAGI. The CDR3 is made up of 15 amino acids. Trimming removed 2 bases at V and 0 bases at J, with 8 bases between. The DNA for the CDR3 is TGTGCCAGCAGTTACACGGCCAATAGCAATCAGCCCCAGCATTTT. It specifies CASSYTANSNQPQHF.

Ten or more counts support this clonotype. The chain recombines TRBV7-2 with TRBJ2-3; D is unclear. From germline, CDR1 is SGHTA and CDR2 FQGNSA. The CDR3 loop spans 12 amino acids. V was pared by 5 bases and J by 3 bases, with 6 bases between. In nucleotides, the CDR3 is TGTGCCAGCAGCCATGGGACAGATACGCAGTATTTT. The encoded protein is CASSHGTDTQYF. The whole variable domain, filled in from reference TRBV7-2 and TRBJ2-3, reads GAGVSQSPSNKVTEKGKDVELRCDPISGHTALYWYRQSLGQGLEFLIYFQGNSAPDKSGLPSDRFSAERTGGSVSTLTIQRTQQEDSAVYLCASSHGTDTQYFGPGTRLTVL.